Presented here are 10 T cell receptor beta chains from one specimen sequenced in a study of shared clonotypes between healthy human individuals. The data were produced by immunoSEQ multiplex PCR, yet TCRdb's version contains in-frame clones alone and is incomplete. This table holds more than 550,000 clones, roughly 94% found once. Terminally differentiated effector memory CD45RA+ cells were left out of the naive CD8 fraction, which was CD45RO-negative and positively selected for CCR7. Sequencing was performed on naive CD8+ T cells sorted from blood. The origin of the receptors is a man younger than 40 in good health.

The table lists this clone with a few counts. This sequence joins TRBV5-4 and TRBJ2-7; 7 bases fit TRBD1. J lost 6 bases, V lost 4 bases, and 10 bases had no gene match. The CDR3 has 14 residues. CDR1 is SGHNT, CDR2 YYREEE, per germline (reference sequence). As DNA, the CDR3 is TGTGCCAGCAGCGAGGGGACAGATGGCATCGAGCAGTACTTC. This codes for CASSEGTDGIEQYF.

This clone showed up just once. This rearrangement joins TRBV14 to TRBJ2-3, with 8 bases lining up with TRBD1. V lost 1 base, J lost 2 bases, and 2 bases stayed unmatched. The CDR3 has 15 amino acids. From germline, CDR1 is SGHDN and CDR2 FVKESK. The CDR3, as DNA: TGTGCCAGCAGCCAAGGACAGGGGACCACAGATACGCAGTATTTT. It translates to CASSQGQGTTDTQYF.

The chain carries TRBV4-1 and TRBJ1-1; D uncertain. From germline, CDR1 is MGHRA and CDR2 YSYEKL. Trimming stripped 0 bases from V and 4 bases from J, with 9 bases between. CDR3 length: 14 residues. The chain's CDR3 is CASSQDRRPTEAFF. CDR3 in DNA: TGCGCCAGCAGCCAAGATCGGAGGCCCACTGAAGCTTTCTTT.

This chain links TRBV5-6 with TRBJ1-1, with D possibly TRBD1 on 5 matching bases. This CDR3 has 15 amino acids. In germline, CDR1 is SGHDT, CDR2 YYEEEE. The V end lost 0 bases, the J end lost 4 bases, and 13 bases lay between the germline ends. CDR3 loop: CASSLEESGPTEAFF. In DNA form, the CDR3 reads TGTGCCAGCAGCTTGGAGGAATCAGGGCCCACTGAAGCTTTCTTT. Variable domain in full (rest from reference TRBV5-6 and TRBJ1-1): DAGVTQSPTHLIKTRGQQVTLRCSPKSGHDTVSWYQQALGQGPQFIFQYYEEEERQRGNFPDRFSGHQFPNYSSELNVNALLLGDSALYLCASSLEESGPTEAFFGQGTRLTVV.

For this clone: Mismatch with germline at one junction end may stem from a read error. V usage is TRBV30 and J usage is TRBJ2-1, with 10 bases that match TRBD2. The CDR3 has 14 amino acids. Germline V gene data show CDR1 as GTSNPN and CDR2 as SVGIG (reference sequence). CDR3 DNA: TGTACCTGGAGTGTTCTAGCGGGAGATAATGAGCAGTTCTTC. It codes for CTWSVLAGDNEQFF.

In the case of this clone: This specimen includes other DNA sequences encoding the same CDR3. V is TRBV2 and J is TRBJ2-3, with 9 bases that match TRBD2. CDR3 length equals 16 residues. Germline CDR1 and CDR2: SNHLY and FYNNEI. Trimming removed 1 base from V and 4 bases from J; junction bases left unmatched: 6. Here the CDR3 DNA reads TGTGCCAGCAGTGAAGGGGGCGGGAGGGCCGCAGATACGCAGTATTTT. Protein sequence: CASSEGGGRAADTQYF.

The rearrangement uses TRBV11-2 and TRBJ2-3; no definite D call. The CDR3 has 14 amino acids. V was cut by 5 bases and J by 2 bases, with 11 bases left in between. CDR1 is SGHAT, CDR2 FQNNGV, per germline. The chain's CDR3 is CASSHGPFTDTQYF. For the CDR3, the DNA is TGTGCCAGCAGCCATGGGCCGTTCACAGATACGCAGTATTTT.

This clone has more than one count but fewer than ten. The rearrangement links TRBV7-9 to TRBJ2-2; 9 bases map to TRBD1. The V gene end was trimmed by 5 bases and the J gene end by 11 bases; junction bases not matched to a gene: 12. In germline, CDR1 is SEHNR, CDR2 FQNEAQ (reference sequence). The CDR3 runs 15 residues. In DNA form, the CDR3 reads TGTGCCAGCAGCCCACCGGACAGGGGAGGGGTCGAGCTGTTTTTT. Residues: CASSPPDRGGVELFF.

The rearrangement links TRBV10-3 to TRBJ1-2; no clear D. The V end was cut by 7 bases, the J end by 8 bases, with 14 bases between. In germline, CDR1 is ENHRY, CDR2 SYGVKD. The CDR3 is made up of 12 amino acids. For the CDR3, the DNA is TGTGCCATCACCGGTGGGGATCGGGGCTACACCTTC. As protein: CAITGGDRGYTF.

In its sample, this clone was seen once. This chain joins TRBV7-2 and TRBJ2-7, with 10 nucleotides matching TRBD1. Per germline, CDR1 SGHTA and CDR2 FQGNSA. Trimming cost V 4 bases and J 6 bases; bases outside gene matches: 9. The CDR3 contains 15 residues. The CDR3 DNA is TGTGCCAGCAGCTCCTCCCGGGACAGGGGCTCCGAGCAGTACTTC. This encodes CASSSSRDRGSEQYF. The full variable domain, with the rest looked up from reference TRBV7-2 and TRBJ2-7, is GAGVSQSPSNKVTEKGKDVELRCDPISGHTALYWYRQSLGQGLEFLIYFQGNSAPDKSGLPSDRFSAERTGGSVSTLTIQRTQQEDSAVYLCASSSSRDRGSEQYFGPGTRLTVT.